The present T cell receptor beta chain was sequenced within a study of blood T cell repertoires in COVID-19. Study-wide background: Collection of acute and convalescent COVID-19 samples took place in the United States, Italy and Spain. PBMCs, B-cell-depleted T cells, or T cells were the source of the cDNA or gDNA that made up the material.

Original methodology: Amplification of reference gene primers was used by the study to estimate nucleated cell counts. TCRdb's table, derived via immunoSEQ multiplex PCR, lists solely in-frame clones and lacks some. For V, J and clone size, that table is used; D and trimming come from the DNA. The sample lists about 220,000 clones, 85% occurring once. The CDR3 covers 15 residues. With V trimmed by 3 bases and J by 4 bases, 5 bases remained unmatched. The germline gives CDR1 LGHDT, CDR2 YNNKEL (reference sequence). Material for sequencing was peripheral blood. The genes are TRBV3-1 (or the pseudogene TRBV3-2) and TRBJ2-5, with TRBD2 identical over 10 bases. This receptor was obtained from a middle-aged man who had recovered from COVID-19. The CDR3 sequence is CASSHLAGVGETQYF. In DNA, the CDR3 is TGTGCCAGCAGCCATCTAGCGGGAGTAGGAGAGACCCAGTACTTC.